Listed here is a single TCR beta chain. What it binds is not known. Bulk tissue was left unsorted, and RNA and DNA were co-extracted from roughly 20-30 mg of it. None of the patients had received treatment, and all had chronic HBV infection. A primer matching the constant region was used to make TCR beta cDNA from around 460 ng of total RNA. Generation of the TCR beta libraries relied on three nested multiplex PCR rounds using slightly modified ARM-PCR. TRBV1-TRBV30 forward primers paired with a C-beta reverse primer were used in the first two PCR rounds, which ran roughly 10 cycles each. TCRdb independently ran MiXCR on the multiplex PCR reads; one entry per CDR3 protein. This sample has 75,000 to 90,000 distinct CDR3 sequences, with 72% found just once. The data belong to a study of tumor-infiltrating lymphocytes in primary liver carcinoma. Across the study: Samples returned roughly 3.65 to 7.5 million productive TCRbeta reads, a yield that was similar across tissue types.

From germline, CDR1 is MNHNY and CDR2 SVGAGI (reference sequence). The CDR3 spans 13 residues. Deletions cut 10 bases from V and 0 bases from J, with 10 bases between. Study-level points and caveats: Tumor top-250-clone fraction significantly exceeded that of blood (p = 0.039). The overlap of tumor-adjacent and tumor-blood pairs was smaller than that of tumor region pairs.

Sequenced sample: liver tumor tissue from sampling region 1. As to subset: tumor region T1, superior pole. The receptor was derived from a man aged 40-49 years with primary liver carcinoma and hepatitis B virus infection. The V call is TRBV6-6, the J call TRBJ2-1; D is ambiguous. The CDR3 reads CAMNLHSYNEQFF. The CDR3 nucleotides are TGTGCCATGAACCTGCACTCCTACAATGAGCAGTTCTTC.